These 15 T cell receptor beta chains were sequenced from one sample in a study of blood T cell repertoires in COVID-19. TCRdb's copy holds only in-frame clones and misses some; the assay was immunoSEQ multiplex PCR. There are around 110,000 clones in the sample; roughly 90% occur only once, and under 5.5% lies in the top ten. What was sequenced was peripheral blood. The source is a man aged 35 to 55 with active or convalescent COVID-19.

V gene TRBV4-1 combines with J gene TRBJ1-4, with D possibly being TRBD1 (5 bases). Trimming shortened V by 0 bases and J by 8 bases, and 16 bases separated the two germline ends. From germline, CDR1 is MGHRA and CDR2 YSYEKL. The CDR3 totals 16 residues. DNA for the CDR3: TGCGCCAGCAGCCAAGAAGACCAGCGAAGGGGAGAAAAACTGTTTTTT. This translates into CASSQEDQRRGEKLFF.

The rearrangement joins TRBV28 to TRBJ1-2, with 8 bases matching TRBD1. The V gene end was trimmed by 4 bases and the J gene end by 4 bases; junction bases not matched to a gene: 11. CDR1 and CDR2 from the germline V gene are MDHEN and SYDVKM. The CDR3 loop spans 16 amino acids. CDR3 residues: CASSSFQGAPSYGYTF. CDR3 coding DNA: TGTGCCAGCAGTTCGTTCCAGGGGGCGCCTAGCTATGGCTACACCTTC.

This clone was seen a single time. The chain is built from TRBV12-3 or TRBV12-4 and TRBJ1-2; D is perhaps TRBD1 (6 bases). CDR3 length equals 13 residues. V was shortened by 6 bases and J by 4 bases, with 12 bases between the two germline ends. CDR3 residues: CASSPGERYGYTF. The CDR3 DNA reads TGTGCCAGCAGCCCAGGGGAACGCTATGGCTACACCTTC.

The chain couples TRBV4-1 to TRBJ2-5; D is possibly TRBD2 (6 bases). CDR1 is MGHRA, CDR2 YSYEKL, per germline. The length of the CDR3 is 16 residues. The V end was cut by 0 bases, the J end by 4 bases, with 15 bases between. The CDR3: CASSQELGGPRETQYF. In nucleotides, the CDR3 is TGCGCCAGCAGCCAAGAACTAGGAGGGCCGAGAGAGACCCAGTACTTC.

This clone appeared a few times. The chain has TRBV20-1 and TRBJ1-2; D unresolved. Trimming took off 3 bases at V and 8 bases at J, with 13 bases between the two ends. The CDR3 is made up of 12 amino acids. Germline V gene data show CDR1 as DFQATT and CDR2 as SNEGSKA (reference sequence). CDR3 nucleotides: TGCAGTGCTAGTAAGTCAGGAGGAGGCTACACCTTC. This gives the protein CSASKSGGGYTF.

CDR3 nucleotide sequence: TGTGCCACCAGTGATTTAGTGGCTGAGGGAGAGACCCAGTACTTC. As protein: CATSDLVAEGETQYF. V gene TRBV24-1 combines with J gene TRBJ2-5; D may be TRBD2 (5 bases). V lost 1 base to trimming and J lost 4 bases, with 12 bases between them. Germline assignment: CDR1 KGHDR and CDR2 SFDVKD. The CDR3 totals 15 residues.

This clone has only a few counts. The chain has TRBV6-2 or TRBV6-3 and TRBJ2-7; 9 positions match TRBD2. There are 16 residues in the CDR3. V shed 4 bases, J shed 1 base, and the junction held 8 bases outside the gene matches. CDR1 MNHEY and CDR2 SVGEGT come from the germline V gene. For the CDR3, the DNA is TGTGCCAGCAGTTCGCACCTAGCGGGATATTCCTACGAGCAGTACTTC. Encoded protein: CASSSHLAGYSYEQYF.

This rearrangement joins TRBV5-6 to TRBJ2-3; D possibly corresponds to TRBD1 (5 bases). The length of the CDR3 is 16 residues. Trimming removed 1 base at V and 2 bases at J, with 14 bases between. Germline CDR1 and CDR2: SGHDT and YYEEEE. Written as DNA, the CDR3 is TGTGCCAGCAGCTTGTCCGTTCAGGGAAACACAGATACGCAGTATTTT. Translating gives CASSLSVQGNTDTQYF.

The chain employs TRBV5-1 and TRBJ2-3; 7 bases line up with TRBD2. Germline CDR1 reads SGHRS; CDR2 reads YFSETQ. The CDR3 length is 15 residues. V dropped 2 bases and J dropped 0; count of bases not matched to a gene: 3. The CDR3 here is CASSFLADSTDTQYF. Written as DNA, the CDR3 is TGCGCCAGCAGCTTCCTAGCGGATAGCACAGATACGCAGTATTTT.

The rearrangement joins TRBV11-3 to TRBJ2-1; 11 bases map to TRBD2. J gave up 5 bases and V 5 bases, and 5 bases lay outside the gene matches. This CDR3 is built from 15 residues. The germline gives CDR1 SGHNT, CDR2 YENEEA. The CDR3: CASSIVAGGDNEQFF. CDR3 coding DNA: TGTGCCAGCAGCATCGTAGCGGGAGGGGACAATGAGCAGTTCTTC.

This clone has only one observation. V usage is TRBV7-3 and J usage is TRBJ1-1; TRBD1 might be the D (6 bases). The CDR3 length is 13 residues. V shed 6 bases and J shed 1 base, with 9 bases lying between them. Germline V gives CDR1 SGHTA, CDR2 FQGTGA. The CDR3 DNA reads as TGTGCCAGCAGAGTGGACAGGAACACTGAAGCTTTCTTT. It specifies CASRVDRNTEAFF.

The chain recombines TRBV27 with TRBJ1-6; D not certain. The V gene's germline CDR1 is MNHEY and CDR2 SMNVEV (reference sequence). Deletions cut 3 bases from V and 8 bases from J, with 8 bases between. The CDR3 contains 13 residues. CDR3 nucleotide sequence: TGTGCCAGCAGTTTTCTCCGAGATTCACCCCTCCACTTT. Residues: CASSFLRDSPLHF.

The rearrangement links TRBV28 to TRBJ1-5; D is ambiguous. CDR1 and CDR2 (germline): MDHEN, SYDVKM. The V end lost 6 bases, the J end lost 0 bases, and 9 bases lay between the germline ends. The CDR3 loop spans 14 amino acids. CDR3 protein: CASSLDNSNQPQHF. The CDR3 region has the DNA TGTGCCAGCAGCCTCGACAATAGCAATCAGCCCCAGCATTTT. Full variable domain (outside the CDR3, taken from reference TRBV28 and TRBJ1-5): DVKVTQSSRYLVKRTGEKVFLECVQDMDHENMFWYRQDPGLGLRLIYFSYDVKMKEKGDIPEGYSVSREKKERFSLILESASTNQTSMYLCASSLDNSNQPQHFGDGTRLSIL.

The chain links TRBV27 to TRBJ2-1; 9 nucleotides match TRBD2. The CDR3 runs to 15 residues. V gave up 7 bases and J gave up 2 bases; unmatched junction bases: 6. The germline V gene has CDR1 MNHEY and CDR2 SMNVEV (reference sequence). CDR3 residues: CASKREVGTYNEQFF. The DNA of the CDR3 is TGTGCCAGCAAGCGGGAGGTAGGCACCTACAATGAGCAGTTCTTC.

The chain couples TRBV6-5 to TRBJ2-5; tentatively, D is TRBD2 (6 bases). This CDR3 is built from 15 residues. Germline V gene lookup returns CDR1 MNHEY and CDR2 SVGAGI. Trimming pared 4 bases from V and 2 bases from J, leaving 14 bases between. The CDR3 sequence is CASSSSGGTQETQYF. Written as DNA, the CDR3 is TGTGCCAGCAGTTCGTCTGGCGGGACTCAAGAGACCCAGTACTTC.